This T cell receptor (beta chain) was sequenced in a study of shared clonotypes between healthy human individuals. On the study more broadly: A donor's plate count was three for CD4 naive and three for CD4 memory; CD8 naive had two and CD8 memory one. Broader study findings: The study found lower generation probabilities in non-shared clonotypes than in those shared by all four donors.

Trimming took 4 bases from V and 1 from J, leaving 8 bases between them. CDR1 and CDR2 (germline): LNHDA, SQIVND (reference sequence). CDR3 length: 13 amino acids. A note on this clone: Its matching antigen is unknown.

TCRdb keeps only in-frame clones here, not all; method: immunoSEQ multiplex PCR. The top ten hold 0.45% of the sample, which has around 1.6 million clones, around 98% seen once. The TCR comes from a man aged 25-45 years in good health. The sequenced material came from naive CD4+ T cells sorted from blood. Documented subset: CD45RA+ positively selected. V usage is TRBV19 and J usage is TRBJ2-7; no clear D. The CDR3 reads CASSRATSYEQYF. In DNA form, the CDR3 reads TGTGCCAGTAGTAGGGCAACATCCTACGAGCAGTACTTC.